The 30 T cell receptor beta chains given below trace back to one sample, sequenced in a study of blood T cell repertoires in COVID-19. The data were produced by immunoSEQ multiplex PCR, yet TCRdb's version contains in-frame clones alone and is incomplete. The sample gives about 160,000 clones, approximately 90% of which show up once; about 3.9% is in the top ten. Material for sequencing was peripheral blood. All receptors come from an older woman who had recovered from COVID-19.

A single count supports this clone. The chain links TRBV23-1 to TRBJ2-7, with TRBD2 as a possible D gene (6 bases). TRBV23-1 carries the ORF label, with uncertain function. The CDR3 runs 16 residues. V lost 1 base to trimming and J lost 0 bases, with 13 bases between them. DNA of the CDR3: TGCGCCAGCAGTCAATTTGGAGGGTTCACCTCCTACGAGCAGTACTTC. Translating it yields CASSQFGGFTSYEQYF.

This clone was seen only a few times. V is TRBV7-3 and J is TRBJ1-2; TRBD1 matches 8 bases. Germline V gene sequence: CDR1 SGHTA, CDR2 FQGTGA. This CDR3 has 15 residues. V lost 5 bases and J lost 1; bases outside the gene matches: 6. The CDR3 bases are TGTGCCAGCAGCCCCTCGGACAGGGTTAACTATGGCTACACCTTC. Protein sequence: CASSPSDRVNYGYTF.

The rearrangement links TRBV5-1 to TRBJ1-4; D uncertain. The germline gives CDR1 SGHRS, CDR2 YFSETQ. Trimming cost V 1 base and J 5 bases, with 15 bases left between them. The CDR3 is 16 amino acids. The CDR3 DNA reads TGCGCCAGCAGCTTGTTTGGCTTGGCGGGGAATGAAAAACTGTTTTTT. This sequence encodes CASSLFGLAGNEKLFF.

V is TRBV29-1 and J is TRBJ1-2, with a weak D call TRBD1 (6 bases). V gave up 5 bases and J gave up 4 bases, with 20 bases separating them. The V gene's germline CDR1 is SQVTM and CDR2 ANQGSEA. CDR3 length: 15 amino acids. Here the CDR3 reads CSVSPLVGASYGYTF. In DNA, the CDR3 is TGCAGCGTTTCACCCCTGGTGGGGGCTTCCTATGGCTACACCTTC.

DNA for the CDR3: TGTGCCAGCAGCCGTGTCCTAGGGACTAGCACAGATACGCAGTATTTT. Translating it yields CASSRVLGTSTDTQYF. The chain combines TRBV7-2 with TRBJ2-3, with a possible D match to TRBD2 (6 bases). The CDR3 runs to 16 residues. Germline CDR1 reads SGHTA; CDR2 reads FQGNSA. Trimming took off 5 bases at V and 0 bases at J, with 15 bases between the two ends.

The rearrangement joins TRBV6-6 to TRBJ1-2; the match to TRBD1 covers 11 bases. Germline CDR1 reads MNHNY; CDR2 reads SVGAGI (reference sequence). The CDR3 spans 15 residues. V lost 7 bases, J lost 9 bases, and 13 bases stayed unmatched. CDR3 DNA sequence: TGTGCCAGCACCGAACCGGGACAGGGGGAGAGGAGCTACACCTTC. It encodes CASTEPGQGERSYTF.

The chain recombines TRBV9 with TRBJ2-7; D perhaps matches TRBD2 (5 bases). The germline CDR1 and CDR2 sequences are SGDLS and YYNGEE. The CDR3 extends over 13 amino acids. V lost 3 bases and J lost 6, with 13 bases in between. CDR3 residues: CASSAYQGSEQYF. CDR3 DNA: TGTGCCAGCAGCGCATATCAAGGGAGCGAGCAGTACTTC.

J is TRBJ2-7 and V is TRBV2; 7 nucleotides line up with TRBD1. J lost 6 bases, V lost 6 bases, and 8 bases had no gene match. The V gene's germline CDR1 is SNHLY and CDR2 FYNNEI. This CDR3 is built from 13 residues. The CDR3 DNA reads TGTGCCAGCAGACCTCCGGGACAGAGCGAGCAGTACTTC. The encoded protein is CASRPPGQSEQYF.

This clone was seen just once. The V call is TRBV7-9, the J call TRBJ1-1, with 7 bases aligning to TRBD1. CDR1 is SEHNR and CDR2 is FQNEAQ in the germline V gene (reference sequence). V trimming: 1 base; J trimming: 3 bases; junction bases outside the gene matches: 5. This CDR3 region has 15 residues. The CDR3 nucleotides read TGTGCCAGCAGCTTAGTGGAGGGGGCGTACACTGAAGCTTTCTTT. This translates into CASSLVEGAYTEAFF.

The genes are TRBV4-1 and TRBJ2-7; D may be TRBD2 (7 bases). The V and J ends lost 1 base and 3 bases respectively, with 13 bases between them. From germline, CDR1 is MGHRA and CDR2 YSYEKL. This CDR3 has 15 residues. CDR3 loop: CASSQALGGGYEQYF. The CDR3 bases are TGCGCCAGCAGCCAAGCCTTAGGGGGGGGCTACGAGCAGTACTTC.

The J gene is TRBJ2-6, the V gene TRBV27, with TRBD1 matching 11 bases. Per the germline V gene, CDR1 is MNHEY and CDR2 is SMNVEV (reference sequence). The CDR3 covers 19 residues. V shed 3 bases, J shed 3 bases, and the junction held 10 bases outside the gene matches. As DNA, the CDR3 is TGTGCCAGCAGTTTTACTCCGGGACAGGGGGTCGGTGGGGCCAACGTCCTGACTTTC. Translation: CASSFTPGQGVGGANVLTF.

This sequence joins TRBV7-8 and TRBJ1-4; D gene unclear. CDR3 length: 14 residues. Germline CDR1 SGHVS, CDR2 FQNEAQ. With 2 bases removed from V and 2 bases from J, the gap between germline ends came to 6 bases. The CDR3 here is CASSLRRTNEKLFF. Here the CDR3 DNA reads TGTGCCAGCAGCTTAAGGAGGACTAATGAAAAACTGTTTTTT.

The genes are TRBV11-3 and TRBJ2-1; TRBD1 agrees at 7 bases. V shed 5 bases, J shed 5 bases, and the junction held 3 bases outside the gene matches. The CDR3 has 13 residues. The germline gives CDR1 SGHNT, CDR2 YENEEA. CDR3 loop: CASSRQGHNEQFF. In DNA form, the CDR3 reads TGTGCCAGCAGCCGACAGGGCCACAATGAGCAGTTCTTC.

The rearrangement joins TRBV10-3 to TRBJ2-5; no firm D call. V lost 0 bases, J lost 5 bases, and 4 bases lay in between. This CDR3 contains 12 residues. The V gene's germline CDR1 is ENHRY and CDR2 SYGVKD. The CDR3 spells CAISESQETQYF. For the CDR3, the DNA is TGTGCCATCAGTGAGTCGCAGGAGACCCAGTACTTC.

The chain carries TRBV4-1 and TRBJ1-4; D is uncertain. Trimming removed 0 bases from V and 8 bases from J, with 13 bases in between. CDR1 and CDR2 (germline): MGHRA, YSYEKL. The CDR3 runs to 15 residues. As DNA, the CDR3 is TGCGCCAGCAGCCAAGATCGAGGGTCGAGCGAAAAACTGTTTTTT. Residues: CASSQDRGSSEKLFF.

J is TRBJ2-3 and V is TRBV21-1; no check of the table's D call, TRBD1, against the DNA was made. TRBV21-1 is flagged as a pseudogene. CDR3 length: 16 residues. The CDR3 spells CASSKGNRDSTDTQYF. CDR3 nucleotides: TGTGCCAGCAGCAAAGGTAACAGAGATAGCACAGATACGCAGTATTTT.

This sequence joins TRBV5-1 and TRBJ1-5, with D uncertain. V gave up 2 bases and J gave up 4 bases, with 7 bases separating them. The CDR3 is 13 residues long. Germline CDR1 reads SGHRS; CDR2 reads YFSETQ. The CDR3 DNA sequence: TGCGCCAGCAGCTTATCCGGTAATCAGCCCCAGCATTTT. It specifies CASSLSGNQPQHF.

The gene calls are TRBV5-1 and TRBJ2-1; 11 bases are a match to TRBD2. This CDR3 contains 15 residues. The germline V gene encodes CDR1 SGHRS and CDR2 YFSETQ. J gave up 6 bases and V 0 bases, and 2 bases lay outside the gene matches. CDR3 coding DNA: TGCGCCAGCAGCTTGGATCTAGCGGGGGGCAATGAGCAGTTCTTC. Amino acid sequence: CASSLDLAGGNEQFF. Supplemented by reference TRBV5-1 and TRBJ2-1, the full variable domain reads KAGVTQTPRYLIKTRGQQVTLSCSPISGHRSVSWYQQTPGQGLQFLFEYFSETQRNKGNFPGRFSGRQFSNSRSEMNVSTLELGDSALYLCASSLDLAGGNEQFFGPGTRLTVL.

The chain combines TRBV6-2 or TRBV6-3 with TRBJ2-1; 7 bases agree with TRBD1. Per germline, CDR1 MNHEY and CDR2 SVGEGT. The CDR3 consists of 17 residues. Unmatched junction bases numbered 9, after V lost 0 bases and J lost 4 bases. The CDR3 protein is CASSYSGQVNEYNEQFF. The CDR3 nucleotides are TGTGCCAGCAGTTACTCCGGACAGGTCAACGAATACAATGAGCAGTTCTTC.

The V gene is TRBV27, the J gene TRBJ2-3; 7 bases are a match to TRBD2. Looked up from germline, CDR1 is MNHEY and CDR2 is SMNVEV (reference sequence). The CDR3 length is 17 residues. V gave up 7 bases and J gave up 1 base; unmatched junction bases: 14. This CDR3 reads CASTRPGASGRTDTQYF. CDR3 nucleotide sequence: TGTGCCAGCACCCGACCGGGCGCTAGCGGCCGCACAGATACGCAGTATTTT.

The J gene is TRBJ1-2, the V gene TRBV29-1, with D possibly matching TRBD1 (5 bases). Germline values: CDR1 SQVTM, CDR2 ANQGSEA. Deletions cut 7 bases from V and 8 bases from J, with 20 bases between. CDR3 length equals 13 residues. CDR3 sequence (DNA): TGCAGCGGCACCCGGGACTTTACCGAGGGCTACACCTTC. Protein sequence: CSGTRDFTEGYTF.

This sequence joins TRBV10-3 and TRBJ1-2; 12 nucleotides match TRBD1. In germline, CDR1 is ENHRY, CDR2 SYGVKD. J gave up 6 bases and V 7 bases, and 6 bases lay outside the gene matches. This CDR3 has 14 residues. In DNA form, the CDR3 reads TGTGCCATCACCCGGGGACAGGGGGCGAATGGCTACACCTTC. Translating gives CAITRGQGANGYTF.

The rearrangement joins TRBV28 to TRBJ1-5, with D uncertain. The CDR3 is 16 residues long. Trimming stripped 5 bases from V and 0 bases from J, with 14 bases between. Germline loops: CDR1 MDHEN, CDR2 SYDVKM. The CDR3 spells CASSTRVGDSNQPQHF. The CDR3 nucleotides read TGTGCCAGCAGTACCCGGGTTGGCGATAGCAATCAGCCCCAGCATTTT.

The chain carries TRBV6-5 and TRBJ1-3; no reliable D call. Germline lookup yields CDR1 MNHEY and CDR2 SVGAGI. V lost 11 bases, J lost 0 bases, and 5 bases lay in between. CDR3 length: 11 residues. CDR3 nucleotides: TGTGCCCCCCGCTCTGGAAACACCATATATTTT. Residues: CAPRSGNTIYF.

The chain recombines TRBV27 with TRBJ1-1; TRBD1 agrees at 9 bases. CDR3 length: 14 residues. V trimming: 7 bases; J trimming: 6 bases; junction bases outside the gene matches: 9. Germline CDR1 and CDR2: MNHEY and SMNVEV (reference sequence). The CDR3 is CASKGQGLFPEAFF. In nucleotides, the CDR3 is TGTGCCAGCAAAGGACAGGGGCTTTTTCCTGAAGCTTTCTTT.

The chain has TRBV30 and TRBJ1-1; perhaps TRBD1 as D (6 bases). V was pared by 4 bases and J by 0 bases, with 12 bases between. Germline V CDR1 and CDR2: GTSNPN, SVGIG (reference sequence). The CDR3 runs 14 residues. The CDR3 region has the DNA TGTGCCTGGATCCGACAGGTTTTGAACACTGAAGCTTTCTTT. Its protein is CAWIRQVLNTEAFF.

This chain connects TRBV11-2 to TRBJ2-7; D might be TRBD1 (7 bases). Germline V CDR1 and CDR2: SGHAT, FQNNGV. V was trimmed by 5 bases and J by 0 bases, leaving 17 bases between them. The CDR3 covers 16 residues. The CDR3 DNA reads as TGTGCCAGCAGCCGCATTGGGGGGACAGTCTCCTACGAGCAGTACTTC. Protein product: CASSRIGGTVSYEQYF.

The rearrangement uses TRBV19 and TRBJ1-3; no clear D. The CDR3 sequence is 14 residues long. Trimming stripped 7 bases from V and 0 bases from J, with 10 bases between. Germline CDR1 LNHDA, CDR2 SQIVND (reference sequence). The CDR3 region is CASTEQFSGNTIYF. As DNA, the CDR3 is TGTGCCAGTACAGAACAGTTCTCTGGAAACACCATATATTTT.

The CDR3 region has the DNA TGTGCCAGCAGCGCCCTGGATGGCGGTTCACCCCTCCACTTT. Its translation is CASSALDGGSPLHF. The chain uses TRBV11-2 and TRBJ1-6; no clear D. The CDR3 contains 14 residues. The V and J ends lost 5 bases and 9 bases respectively, with 14 bases between them. Looked up from germline, CDR1 is SGHAT and CDR2 is FQNNGV.

CDR3 DNA: TGTGCCAGCAGCTCCTTGCAGGGTAATTTGGCACCCCTCCACTTT. Translated: CASSSLQGNLAPLHF. The V gene is TRBV7-3, the J gene TRBJ1-6, with D perhaps matching TRBD1 (5 bases). Trimming pared 4 bases from V and 11 bases from J, leaving 18 bases between. In germline, CDR1 is SGHTA, CDR2 FQGTGA. This CDR3 is built from 15 residues.